This is a list of T cell receptor beta chains from one sample in a study of T cell responses to AZD1222 COVID-19 vaccine. The table came from immunoSEQ multiplex PCR; TCRdb's copy has only in-frame clones and leaves some out. The sample lists 40,000 to 45,000 clones, 60% to 85% seen once, with about 3.9% in the top ten. The sample here was peripheral blood, taken on day 0 of AZD1222 vaccination. The receptors here all came from an adult in good health. Both conserved end residues are trimmed from each CDR3. Fields, in order: V gene, clone size, CDR3 protein. Some rows mark clone size as missing; the rest say once, few, many or name a class of expanded clone.

>TRBV7-2|.
ASSFSANTGELF
>TRBV12-3/TRBV12-4|.
ASSKGGAYEQY
>TRBV9|.
ASSPFGEGSSPLH
>TRBV5-1|.
ASSLLGENTEAF
>TRBV11-2|.
ASSFRAGGNTGELF
>TRBV6-5|.
ASSFPTSRQF
>TRBV10-3|.
ATRQDTSGNTIY
>TRBV4-2|.
ASSQDTGYVNQPQH
>TRBV4-3|.
ASSQAGTANEKLF
>TRBV5-8|.
ASLTASYKNIQY
>TRBV7-2|.
ASSRAPSGNTIY
>TRBV5-4|.
ASSFQGTDGYT
>TRBV6-5|.
ASRPRGGVDSPLH
>TRBV5-1|.
ASSLLGYGYT
>TRBV6-5|once
ASSFENRGNGGYT
>TRBV11-3|.
ASSYRRDSEQY
>TRBV7-9|.
ASSLGAVRREGYT
>TRBV10-3|few
AIGDSRSGNTIY
>TRBV10-3|.
AISEGSGLNTGELF
>TRBV7-9|.
ASSLGDTPNEKLF
>TRBV11-2|few
ASSFTSGGQHNEQF
>TRBV12-3/TRBV12-4|once
ASSFLAGGYT
>TRBV9|.
ASSVAGSNQPQH
>TRBV28|.
AILADRGLAGELF
>TRBV19|.
ASSLGLPGYEQY
>TRBV18|.
ASSPRQWAIDEQY
>TRBV19|.
ASSSEGRAGQETQY
>TRBV24-1|.
ATSDPRTSGGVEETQY
>TRBV11-3|.
ASSEQEAGGYT
>TRBV7-8|.
ASLRRTDNPEAF
>TRBV3-1/TRBV3-2|once
ASGGPNEKLF
>TRBV24-1|.
ATSDGGGAEGEKLF
>TRBV11-3|.
ASRLADSLNTEAF